This T cell receptor beta chain was recovered during a study of T cells of healthy individuals. Germline trimming cut 8 bases from V and 0 bases from J; bases unmatched to any gene: 10. CDR3 length: 17 amino acids. Germline CDR1 is SEHNR and CDR2 is FQNEAQ (reference sequence). TCRdb redid the calling of the 5' RACE reads with MiXCR, one entry per CDR3 protein. The data show over 95,000 distinct CDR3 sequences, about 16% seen once. This clonotype was seen a few times. This sequence joins TRBV7-9 and TRBJ2-6, with 7 positions matching TRBD1. This clonotype was sampled from a human donor in good health. The CDR3 nucleotides read TGTGCCAGCTCGGAGACAGGGACGATCTCTGGGGCCAACGTCCTGACTTTC. It translates to CASSETGTISGANVLTF.